The following is a T cell receptor beta chain sequence with its context. Its specificity is unknown. The data were taken from a study of OX40 agonist ivuxolimab in advanced cancers. The CDR3 is 14 residues long. Germline V CDR1 and CDR2: LNHDA, SQIVND (reference sequence). With V trimmed by 6 bases and J by 2 bases, 5 bases remained unmatched. Study-level results: Normalized T-cell clonal expansion was also low in a subset of nonresponders.

Generated by immunoSEQ multiplex PCR, the TCRdb table keeps only in-frame clones and is missing some. The table includes about 64,000 clones, approximately 80% detected once. Source: CD4+ or CD8+ T cells sorted from blood, taken in a trial of the OX40 agonist ivuxolimab. The receptor comes from an adult with an advanced solid tumor such as melanoma, head and neck, liver or kidney cancer. The rearrangement uses TRBV19 and TRBJ2-7, with 9 positions matching TRBD2. The CDR3 reads CASRRTSVTYEQYF. In nucleotides, the CDR3 is TGTGCCAGTAGACGGACTAGCGTAACCTACGAGCAGTACTTC.